This T cell receptor beta chain was documented in a study of blood T cell repertoires in COVID-19. This CDR3 contains 17 residues. Germline V gene data show CDR1 as LNHDA and CDR2 as SQIVND (reference sequence). Trimming took 4 bases from V and 4 from J; bases not matched to a gene: 11. Original processing methods: The assay estimated nucleated cells by amplifying reference gene primers. This table comes from immunoSEQ multiplex PCR, and its TCRdb copy is limited to in-frame clones, with some not included. The D gene and trimming were derived from the DNA, and the V and J assignments and clone size from that table. The sample lists approximately 190,000 clones, 70% to 90% seen once, with about 6% in the top ten.

Material for sequencing was peripheral blood. The V call is TRBV19, the J call TRBJ2-1, with 9 bases that match TRBD2. The sequence was collected from a man older than 75 with acute or convalescent COVID-19. For the CDR3, the DNA is TGTGCCAGTAGTAACGGCCCCGGACTAGCGACGTACAATGAGCAGTTCTTC. This gives the protein CASSNGPGLATYNEQFF.